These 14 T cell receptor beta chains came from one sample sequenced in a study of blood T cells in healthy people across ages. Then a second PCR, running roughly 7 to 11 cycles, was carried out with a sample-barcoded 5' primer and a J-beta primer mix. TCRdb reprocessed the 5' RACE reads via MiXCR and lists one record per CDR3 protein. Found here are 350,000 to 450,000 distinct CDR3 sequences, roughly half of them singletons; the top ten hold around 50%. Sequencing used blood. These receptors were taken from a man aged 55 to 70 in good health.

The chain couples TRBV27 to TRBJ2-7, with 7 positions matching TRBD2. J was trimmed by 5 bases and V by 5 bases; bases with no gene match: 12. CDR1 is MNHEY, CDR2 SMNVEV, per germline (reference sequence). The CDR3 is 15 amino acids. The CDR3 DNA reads TGTGCCAGCAGTATCCTCGGTGCGGGAGATAACGAGCAGTACTTC. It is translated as CASSILGAGDNEQYF.

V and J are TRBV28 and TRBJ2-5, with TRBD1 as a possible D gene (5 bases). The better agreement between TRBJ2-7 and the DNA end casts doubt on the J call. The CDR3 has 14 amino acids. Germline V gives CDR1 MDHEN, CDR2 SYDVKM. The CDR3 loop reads CASRPRTSYYEQYF. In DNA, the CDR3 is TGTGCCAGCAGACCTCGGACATCGTACTACGAGCAGTACTTC.

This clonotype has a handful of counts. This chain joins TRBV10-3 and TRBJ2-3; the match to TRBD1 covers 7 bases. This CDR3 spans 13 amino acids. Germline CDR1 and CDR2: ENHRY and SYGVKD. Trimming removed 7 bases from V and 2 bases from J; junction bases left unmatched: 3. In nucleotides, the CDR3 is TGTGCCATCAAGGGGGCCCCCACAGATACGCAGTATTTT. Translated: CAIKGAPTDTQYF.

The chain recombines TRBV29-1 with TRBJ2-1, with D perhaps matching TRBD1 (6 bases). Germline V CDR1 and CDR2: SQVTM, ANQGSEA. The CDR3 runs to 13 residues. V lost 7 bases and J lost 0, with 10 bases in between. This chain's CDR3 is CSAGQVSYNEQFF. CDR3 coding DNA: TGCAGCGCGGGACAAGTCTCCTACAATGAGCAGTTCTTC.

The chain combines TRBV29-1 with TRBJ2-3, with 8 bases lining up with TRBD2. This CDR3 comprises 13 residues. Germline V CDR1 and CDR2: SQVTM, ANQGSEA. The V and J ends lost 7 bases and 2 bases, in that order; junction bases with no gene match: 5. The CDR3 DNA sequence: TGCAGCGGACTAGCGACCGACACAGATACGCAGTATTTT. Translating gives CSGLATDTDTQYF.

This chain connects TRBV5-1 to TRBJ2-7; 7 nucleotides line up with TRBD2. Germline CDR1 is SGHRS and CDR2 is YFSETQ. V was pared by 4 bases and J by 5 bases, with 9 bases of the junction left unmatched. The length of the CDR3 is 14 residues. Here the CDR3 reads CASSPGLEEDEQYF. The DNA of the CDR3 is TGCGCCAGCAGCCCCGGACTAGAAGAAGACGAGCAGTACTTC. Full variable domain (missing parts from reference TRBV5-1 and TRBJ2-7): KAGVTQTPRYLIKTRGQQVTLSCSPISGHRSVSWYQQTPGQGLQFLFEYFSETQRNKGNFPGRFSGRQFSNSRSEMNVSTLELGDSALYLCASSPGLEEDEQYFGPGTRLTVT.

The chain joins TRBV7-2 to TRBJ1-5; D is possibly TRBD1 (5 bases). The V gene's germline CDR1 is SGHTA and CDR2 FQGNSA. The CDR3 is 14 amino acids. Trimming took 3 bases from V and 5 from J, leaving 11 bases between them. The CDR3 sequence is CASSFRGGDQPQHF. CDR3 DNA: TGTGCCAGCAGCTTTCGGGGGGGAGATCAGCCCCAGCATTTT.

The CDR3 DNA reads as TGCGCCAGCAGTACGGGGGCCAAGGAAAAACTGTTTTTT. Translated, it gives CASSTGAKEKLFF. The chain links TRBV4-3 to TRBJ1-4, with D perhaps TRBD1 (6 bases). V was pared by 6 bases and J by 8 bases, with 13 bases between. The length of the CDR3 is 13 residues. Germline V gene data show CDR1 as LGHNA and CDR2 as YSLEER.

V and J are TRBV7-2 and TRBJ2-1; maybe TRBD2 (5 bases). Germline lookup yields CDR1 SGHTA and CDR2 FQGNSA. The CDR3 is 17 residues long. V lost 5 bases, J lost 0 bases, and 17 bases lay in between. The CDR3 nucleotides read TGTGCCAGCAGCCCGGGTATTTTGGCGGGCTCCTACAATGAGCAGTTCTTC. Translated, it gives CASSPGILAGSYNEQFF. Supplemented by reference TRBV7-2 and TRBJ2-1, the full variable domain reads GAGVSQSPSNKVTEKGKDVELRCDPISGHTALYWYRQSLGQGLEFLIYFQGNSAPDKSGLPSDRFSAERTGGSVSTLTIQRTQQEDSAVYLCASSPGILAGSYNEQFFGPGTRLTVL.

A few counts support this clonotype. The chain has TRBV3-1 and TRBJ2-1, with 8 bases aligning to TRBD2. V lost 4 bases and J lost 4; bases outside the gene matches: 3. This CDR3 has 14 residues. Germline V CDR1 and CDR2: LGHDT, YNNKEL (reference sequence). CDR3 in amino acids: CASSPGGGYNEQFF. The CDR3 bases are TGTGCCAGCAGCCCCGGGGGGGGGTACAATGAGCAGTTCTTC.

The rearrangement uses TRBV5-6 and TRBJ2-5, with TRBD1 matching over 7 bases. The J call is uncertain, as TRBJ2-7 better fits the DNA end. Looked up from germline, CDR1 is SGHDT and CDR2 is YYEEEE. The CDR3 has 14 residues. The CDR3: CASRPTGYGYEQYF. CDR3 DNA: TGTGCCAGCAGACCGACAGGGTATGGATACGAGCAGTACTTC.

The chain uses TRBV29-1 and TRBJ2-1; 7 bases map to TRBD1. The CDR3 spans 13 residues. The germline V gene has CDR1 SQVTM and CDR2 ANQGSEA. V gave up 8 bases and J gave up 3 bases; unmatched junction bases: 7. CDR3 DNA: TGCAGCCTACGGGACAGAGACTACAATGAGCAGTTCTTC. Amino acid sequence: CSLRDRDYNEQFF.

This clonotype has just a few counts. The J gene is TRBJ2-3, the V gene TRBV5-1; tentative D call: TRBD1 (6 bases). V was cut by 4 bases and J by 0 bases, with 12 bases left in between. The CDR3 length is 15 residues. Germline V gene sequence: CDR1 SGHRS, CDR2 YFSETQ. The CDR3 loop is CASSHRDTSTDTQYF. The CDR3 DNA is TGCGCCAGCAGCCACCGGGACACAAGCACAGATACGCAGTATTTT. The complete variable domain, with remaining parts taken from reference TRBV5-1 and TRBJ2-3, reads KAGVTQTPRYLIKTRGQQVTLSCSPISGHRSVSWYQQTPGQGLQFLFEYFSETQRNKGNFPGRFSGRQFSNSRSEMNVSTLELGDSALYLCASSHRDTSTDTQYFGPGTRLTVL.

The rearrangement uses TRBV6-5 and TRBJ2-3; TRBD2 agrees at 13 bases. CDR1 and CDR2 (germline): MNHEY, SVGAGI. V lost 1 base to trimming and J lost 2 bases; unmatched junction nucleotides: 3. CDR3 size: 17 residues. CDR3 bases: TGTGCCAGCAGTTACTGGACTAGCGGGGGTGTCACAGATACGCAGTATTTT. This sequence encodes CASSYWTSGGVTDTQYF.